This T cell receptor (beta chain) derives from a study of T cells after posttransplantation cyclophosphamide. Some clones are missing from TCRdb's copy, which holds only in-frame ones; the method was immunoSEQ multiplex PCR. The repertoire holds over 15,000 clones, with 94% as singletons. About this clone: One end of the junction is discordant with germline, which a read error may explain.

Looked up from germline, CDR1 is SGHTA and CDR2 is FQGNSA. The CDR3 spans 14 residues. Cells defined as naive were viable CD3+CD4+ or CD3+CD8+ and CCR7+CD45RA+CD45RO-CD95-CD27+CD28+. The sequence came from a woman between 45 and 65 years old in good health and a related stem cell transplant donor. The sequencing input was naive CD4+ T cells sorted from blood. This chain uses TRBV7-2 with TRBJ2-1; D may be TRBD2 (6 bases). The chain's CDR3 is CAGSLGGANNEQFF. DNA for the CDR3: TGTGCCGGCAGCTTAGGCGGGGCCAACAATGAGCAGTTCTTC.